This TCR beta chain was recovered during a study of identical twins. General study results and limits: Fewer insertions characterized abundant cord blood beta clonotypes, whereas memory repertoires showed none.

This clonotype was recorded many times. What it binds is not known. The CDR3 has 11 amino acids. Deletions cut 8 bases from V and 6 bases from J, with 9 bases between. Through template switching, a universal primer site was introduced, and the cDNA contained unique molecular identifiers. TCRdb reprocessed the 5' RACE reads with MiXCR, giving one entry per CDR3 protein. This sample yields about 790,000 distinct CDR3 sequences, of which over 15% are seen a single time; about an eighth belongs to the top ten. These data also featured in a second study, about T cells expressing NK-cell markers.

The receptor's source is a young woman in good health. The V and J genes are TRBV12-3 or TRBV12-4 and TRBJ2-3; D is uncertain. Sequenced: PBMCs. Here the CDR3 DNA reads TGTGCCAGCTCCCCCCGGGATACGCAGTATTTT. It encodes CASSPRDTQYF.